One and the same sample provided the 32 T cell receptor beta chains below, sequenced in a study of T cell changes during pregnancy in multiple sclerosis (dated by TCRdb to about 2019). Library preparation was by the immunoSEQ multiplex PCR assay. In TCRdb, the immuneACCESS table is reduced to in-frame sequences with V and J assigned. These tables do not hold every clone; where another copy was compared, an unresolved V gene accounts for under half, and the others remain unexplained. This sample is represented by tens of thousands of clones; about 91% of them were singletons. Of the sample, roughly an eighth falls within the top ten clones. Specimen: CD8+ T cells from peripheral blood mononuclear cells, collected after pregnancy. These receptors came from a female donor with multiple sclerosis, enrolled in a pregnancy study.

The chain joins TRBV28 to TRBJ2-6; 7 bases are shared with TRBD1. The CDR3 is 16 residues long. V dropped 6 bases and J dropped 0; count of bases not matched to a gene: 5. CDR1 and CDR2 (germline): MDHEN, SYDVKM. CDR3 sequence reads: CASSRQGRSGANVLTF. The CDR3 DNA is TGTGCCAGCAGCCGACAGGGCCGCTCTGGGGCCAACGTCCTGACTTTC.

This chain uses TRBV6-1 with TRBJ2-7, with TRBD2 as a possible D gene (5 bases). The CDR3 is 14 amino acids. Between the trimmed V and J ends, which lost 1 base and 0 bases, there was a span of 7 bases. CDR1 and CDR2 (germline): MNHNS, SASEGT. The CDR3 DNA follows: TGTGCCAGCAGTGAAGGAGGGTACTCCTACGAGCAGTACTTC. It codes for CASSEGGYSYEQYF.

The V call is TRBV5-4, the J call TRBJ1-2; D might be TRBD1 (5 bases). The germline gives CDR1 SGHNT, CDR2 YYREEE (reference sequence). Trimming removed 0 bases at V and 2 bases at J, with 11 bases between. The CDR3 runs to 15 residues. The CDR3 coding sequence is TGTGCCAGCAGCTTGGGATTGACAGACAACTATGGCTACACCTTC. This sequence encodes CASSLGLTDNYGYTF. Based on the CDR3 plus reference TRBV5-4 and TRBJ1-2, the full variable domain is ETGVTQSPTHLIKTRGQQVTLRCSSQSGHNTVSWYQQALGQGPQFIFQYYREEENGRGNFPPRFSGLQFPNYSSELNVNALELDDSALYLCASSLGLTDNYGYTFGSGTRLTVV.

This chain links TRBV19 with TRBJ1-1; D unclear. This CDR3 comprises 15 residues. Germline V lookup: CDR1 LNHDA, CDR2 SQIVND (reference sequence). Trimming shortened V by 0 bases and J by 1 base, and 9 bases separated the two germline ends. CDR3 region: CASSIDRPGNTEAFF. The CDR3 coding sequence is TGTGCCAGTAGTATAGATCGTCCGGGGAACACTGAAGCTTTCTTT.

This rearrangement joins TRBV4-1 to TRBJ1-4, with D hard to call. The CDR3 extends over 16 amino acids. The V gene lost 1 base and the J gene lost 0 bases, with 9 bases spanning the gap. Germline CDR1 is MGHRA and CDR2 is YSYEKL. For the CDR3, the DNA is TGCGCCAGCAGCCAAGTAACGGTTGCAACTAATGAAAAACTGTTTTTT. Residues: CASSQVTVATNEKLFF.

This clone was counted a single time. The rearrangement uses TRBV5-1 and TRBJ2-1, with 13 positions matching TRBD2. Germline V lookup: CDR1 SGHRS, CDR2 YFSETQ. The CDR3 spans 18 residues. The J segment lost 8 bases and the V segment lost 3 bases, leaving 14 bases of the junction unmatched. The CDR3 reads CASSSLPELAGGPDEQFF. The CDR3 nucleotides are TGCGCCAGCAGCTCCCTCCCAGAACTAGCGGGAGGGCCCGATGAGCAGTTCTTC.

This CDR3 is CASSNGAVPNYGYTF. The CDR3 nucleotides are TGTGCCAGCTCTAATGGGGCAGTCCCTAACTATGGCTACACCTTC. This chain links TRBV2 with TRBJ1-2; D is possibly TRBD1 (5 bases). Germline V CDR1 and CDR2: SNHLY, FYNNEI. The CDR3 runs to 15 residues. Trimming took 8 bases from V and 0 from J, leaving 16 bases between them.

This chain links TRBV9 with TRBJ2-1; D is perhaps TRBD2 (5 bases). The germline V and J ends were trimmed by 2 bases and 8 bases, with 17 bases remaining between them. Germline lookup yields CDR1 SGDLS and CDR2 YYNGEE. The CDR3 sequence is 15 residues long. For the CDR3, the DNA is TGTGCCAGCAGCGTCGGCGCGGGTACTTTAGATGAGCAGTTCTTC. It encodes CASSVGAGTLDEQFF.

J is TRBJ1-2 and V is TRBV7-2, with 11 nucleotides matching TRBD1. V shed 4 bases and J 8 bases; nucleotides not matched to a gene: 6. The CDR3 consists of 14 residues. Germline CDR1 is SGHTA and CDR2 is FQGNSA. Written as DNA, the CDR3 is TGTGCCAGCAGCTCAGGACAGGGGGCATGGGGCTACACCTTC. It codes for CASSSGQGAWGYTF. Looking up the rest from reference TRBV7-2 and TRBJ1-2 gives the full variable domain: GAGVSQSPSNKVTEKGKDVELRCDPISGHTALYWYRQSLGQGLEFLIYFQGNSAPDKSGLPSDRFSAERTGGSVSTLTIQRTQQEDSAVYLCASSSGQGAWGYTFGSGTRLTVV.

The gene calls are TRBV5-5 and TRBJ2-1, with D possibly being TRBD1 (5 bases). The CDR3 extends over 13 amino acids. The germline V and J ends were trimmed by 1 base and 7 bases, with 9 bases remaining between them. Per the germline V gene, CDR1 is SGHKS and CDR2 is YYEKEE (reference sequence). This CDR3 is CASSLSRANEQFF. CDR3 DNA: TGTGCCAGCAGCTTGTCCAGGGCTAATGAGCAGTTCTTC.

This sequence joins TRBV4-1 and TRBJ2-7; D call uncertain. V was shortened by 1 base and J by 2 bases, with 12 bases between the two germline ends. CDR1 is MGHRA and CDR2 is YSYEKL in the germline V gene. This CDR3 has 15 residues. The CDR3 sequence is CASSQGAGRTYEQYF. Here the CDR3 DNA reads TGCGCCAGCAGCCAAGGGGCTGGCAGAACCTACGAGCAGTACTTC.

The genes are TRBV11-1 and TRBJ2-1; D is undetermined. Germline assignment: CDR1 SGHAT and CDR2 FQDESV (reference sequence). V was trimmed by 1 base and J by 7 bases, leaving 17 bases between them. This CDR3 has 16 residues. The CDR3 DNA reads as TGTGCCAGCAGCTTAGAGGTCTTCGAGGTTTGGAATGAGCAGTTCTTC. Encoded protein: CASSLEVFEVWNEQFF.

The chain employs TRBV7-9 and TRBJ2-1, with TRBD2 as a possible D gene (6 bases). V was shortened by 1 base and J by 9 bases, with 10 bases between the two germline ends. Germline V gene data show CDR1 as SEHNR and CDR2 as FQNEAQ (reference sequence). The CDR3 is 13 amino acids. The CDR3 reads CASSLVGTPEQFF. CDR3 bases: TGTGCCAGCAGCTTAGTCGGGACTCCTGAGCAGTTCTTC.

This clone has only a few counts. The V gene is TRBV7-5, the J gene TRBJ1-6. TRBV7-5 is marked as a pseudogene. The CDR3 totals 16 residues. The CDR3 loop is CVRSSPWGGSWEPLHF. CDR3 nucleotides: TGTGTCAGAAGCTCCCCTTGGGGGGGGAGCTGGGAACCCCTCCACTTT.

The genes are TRBV7-9 and TRBJ2-3, with 9 bases identical to TRBD1. The length of the CDR3 is 16 residues. The trim removed 5 bases at V and 2 bases at J, leaving 8 bases unmatched. CDR1 SEHNR and CDR2 FQNEAQ come from the germline V gene (reference sequence). The CDR3 is CASSPAQGAHTDTQYF. The CDR3 coding sequence is TGTGCCAGCAGCCCAGCACAGGGGGCCCACACAGATACGCAGTATTTT.

The V call is TRBV4-1, the J call TRBJ2-7; 9 bases line up with TRBD1. Trimming took 5 bases from V and 4 from J; bases not matched to a gene: 9. The CDR3 is 15 residues long. Germline assignment: CDR1 MGHRA and CDR2 YSYEKL. DNA of the CDR3: TGCGCCAGCAGCTCAACCGGGACAGGGATTTACGAGCAGTACTTC. Protein: CASSSTGTGIYEQYF.

This rearrangement joins TRBV6-6 to TRBJ2-1; 7 bases are a match to TRBD1. V dropped 0 bases and J dropped 6; count of bases not matched to a gene: 5. Germline CDR1 and CDR2: MNHNY and SVGAGI (reference sequence). This CDR3 is built from 15 residues. The CDR3 nucleotides are TGTGCCAGCAGTTACTCAGGGGGCCAAGGCAATGAGCAGTTCTTC. Amino acid sequence: CASSYSGGQGNEQFF.

The chain joins TRBV27 to TRBJ2-5; 7 nucleotides agree with TRBD1. This CDR3 comprises 14 residues. Germline loops: CDR1 MNHEY, CDR2 SMNVEV (reference sequence). Unmatched junction bases numbered 8, after V lost 7 bases and J lost 3 bases. In nucleotides, the CDR3 is TGTGCCAGCAAAGTGGTAGGGGGCGAAGAGACCCAGTACTTC. As protein: CASKVVGGEETQYF.

The V call is TRBV2, the J call TRBJ1-1; unclear D gene. The ends were cut back, 2 bases at V and 1 base at J, with 11 bases in the middle. Germline V CDR1 and CDR2: SNHLY, FYNNEI. CDR3 length equals 15 residues. CDR3 loop: CASSERAGGNTEAFF. CDR3 bases: TGTGCCAGCAGTGAACGGGCGGGAGGGAACACTGAAGCTTTCTTT.

This chain uses TRBV27 with TRBJ1-1; D gene ambiguous. Germline V gene data show CDR1 as MNHEY and CDR2 as SMNVEV (reference sequence). V gave up 6 bases and J gave up 5 bases, with 16 bases separating them. The CDR3 consists of 14 residues. CDR3 DNA: TGTGCCAGCAGAGGAACATTTAGGAGAACTGAAGCTTTCTTT. This encodes CASRGTFRRTEAFF.

The rearrangement links TRBV27 to TRBJ2-7, with 9 bases lining up with TRBD1. The CDR3 contains 16 residues. The J segment lost 3 bases and the V segment lost 3 bases, leaving 9 bases of the junction unmatched. From germline, CDR1 is MNHEY and CDR2 SMNVEV (reference sequence). The CDR3 DNA reads TGTGCCAGCAGTTTCCCCGAGGGGGACAGGGACTACGAGCAGTACTTC. Translating it yields CASSFPEGDRDYEQYF.

The CDR3 nucleotides are TGCGCCAGCAGTGAGTTTTACTACGAGCAGTACTTC. Encoded protein: CASSEFYYEQYF. The chain links TRBV10-2 to TRBJ2-7; D gene ambiguous. The CDR3 is 12 residues long. Trimming pared 1 base from V and 3 bases from J, leaving 4 bases between. The V gene's germline CDR1 is WSHSY and CDR2 SAAADI.

The rearrangement joins TRBV7-9 to TRBJ2-2; 8 bases agree with TRBD1. V lost 8 bases and J lost 1; bases outside the gene matches: 9. This CDR3 contains 16 residues. Germline-derived CDR1 and CDR2 are SEHNR and FQNEAQ (reference sequence). The DNA of the CDR3 is TGTGCCAGCCGAGCTTCCGGGACAGGGAACACCGGGGAGCTGTTTTTT. It specifies CASRASGTGNTGELFF.

This clone was observed a single time. The CDR3 region is CASSLLGQRSYEQYF. Written as DNA, the CDR3 is TGTGCCAGCAGTTTACTGGGACAGCGTTCCTACGAGCAGTACTTC. The gene calls are TRBV27 and TRBJ2-7; the match to TRBD1 covers 7 bases. The germline gives CDR1 MNHEY, CDR2 SMNVEV (reference sequence). The CDR3 sequence is 15 residues long. V lost 2 bases, J lost 1 base, and 5 bases stayed unmatched.

The chain has TRBV27 and TRBJ2-7; D unclear. Trimming cost V 0 bases and J 4 bases, with 7 bases left between them. Looked up from germline, CDR1 is MNHEY and CDR2 is SMNVEV (reference sequence). CDR3 length equals 13 residues. The CDR3 is CASSLSRVYEQYF. CDR3 DNA sequence: TGTGCCAGCAGTTTATCTCGCGTTTACGAGCAGTACTTC.

J is TRBJ1-5 and V is TRBV27, with no clear D. Germline CDR1 is MNHEY and CDR2 is SMNVEV (reference sequence). The V end lost 6 bases, the J end lost 3 bases, and 18 bases lay between the germline ends. CDR3 length equals 16 residues. The CDR3 nucleotides read TGTGCCAGCAGGGCCTCCCCCGCGGCGGCCAATCAGCCCCAGCATTTT. As protein: CASRASPAAANQPQHF.

V and J are TRBV5-5 and TRBJ2-7, with 11 bases lining up with TRBD2. Trimming removed 4 bases from V and 4 bases from J; junction bases left unmatched: 7. Germline V lookup: CDR1 SGHKS, CDR2 YYEKEE (reference sequence). This CDR3 has 15 amino acids. The CDR3 region is CASSVFTSGRYEQYF. For the CDR3, the DNA is TGTGCCAGCAGCGTCTTCACTAGCGGGAGATACGAGCAGTACTTC.

The gene calls are TRBV6-1 and TRBJ2-7; 8 bases line up with TRBD1. Germline trimming cut 0 bases from V and 4 bases from J; bases unmatched to any gene: 5. This CDR3 is 15 amino acids long. Germline values: CDR1 MNHNS, CDR2 SASEGT. The CDR3 sequence: CASSEAAGGSYEQYF. CDR3 DNA sequence: TGTGCCAGCAGTGAAGCCGCAGGGGGCAGTTACGAGCAGTACTTC.

The gene calls are TRBV10-1 and TRBJ2-2; 10 bases are a match to TRBD1. Germline V CDR1 and CDR2: WNHNN, SYGVQD (reference sequence). V was clipped by 9 bases and J by 4 bases; unmatched bases: 2. The CDR3 consists of 13 residues. CDR3: CASGTGATGELFF. In DNA, the CDR3 is TGCGCCAGTGGGACAGGGGCCACCGGGGAGCTGTTTTTT.

The chain combines TRBV4-1 with TRBJ1-2; possibly TRBD1 for D (5 bases). The CDR3 spans 13 residues. Germline loops: CDR1 MGHRA, CDR2 YSYEKL. The V and J ends lost 0 bases and 7 bases respectively, with 9 bases between them. CDR3 coding DNA: TGCGCCAGCAGCCAAGACAGGGTGACTGGCTACACCTTC. This encodes CASSQDRVTGYTF.

The chain carries TRBV14 and TRBJ2-7; 9 bases line up with TRBD2. The germline CDR1 and CDR2 sequences are SGHDN and FVKESK. V lost 2 bases and J lost 1; bases outside the gene matches: 6. This CDR3 is built from 16 residues. The CDR3 spells CASSQRGLAGSYEQYF. Here the CDR3 DNA reads TGTGCCAGCAGCCAACGAGGGCTAGCGGGATCCTACGAGCAGTACTTC.

The chain uses TRBV12-5 and TRBJ2-1; 7 bases line up with TRBD2. This CDR3 is built from 17 residues. Germline V lookup: CDR1 LGHNT, CDR2 FRNRAP. The V and J ends lost 0 bases and 7 bases, in that order; junction bases with no gene match: 12. CDR3 nucleotide sequence: TGTGCTAGTGGTTTGGTACTAAGCGGGGCCCCTGCGAATGAGCAGTTCTTC. This translates into CASGLVLSGAPANEQFF.